The rows below give T cell receptor beta chains drawn from one sample of a study of blood T cell repertoires in COVID-19. Clones were read by immunoSEQ multiplex PCR, and TCRdb kept only the in-frame ones, dropping some. The table includes just over 300,000 clones, just over 85% detected once. Sequencing was performed on PBMCs or T cells enriched from blood (not recorded which). The receptors derive from a young man who had recovered from COVID-19. CDR3s include the opening cysteine and the closing phenylalanine or tryptophan. For some rows the clone size is stated as once, few or many, or as a class when expanded; others skip it.

abundance	v_gene	j_gene	CDR3aa
-	TRBV28	TRBJ1-4	CASSYNEKLFF
-	TRBV5-4	TRBJ2-1	CASSWPGQHGGRQFF
once	TRBV28	TRBJ2-3	CASSLVGRGTQYF
-	TRBV7-9	TRBJ2-7	CASGPGSFYEQYF
-	TRBV15	TRBJ1-1	CATSRVRTGNTEAFF
-	TRBV11-2	TRBJ2-7	CASKILQGAREYEQYF
-	TRBV5-6	TRBJ1-4	CASSRTGRVVSKKEKLFF
once	TRBV7-9	TRBJ2-1	CASSPDWSNEQFF
-	TRBV18	TRBJ1-4	CASSPRMEGTEKLFF
-	TRBV6-1	TRBJ1-1	CASSEYGPFVNTEAFF